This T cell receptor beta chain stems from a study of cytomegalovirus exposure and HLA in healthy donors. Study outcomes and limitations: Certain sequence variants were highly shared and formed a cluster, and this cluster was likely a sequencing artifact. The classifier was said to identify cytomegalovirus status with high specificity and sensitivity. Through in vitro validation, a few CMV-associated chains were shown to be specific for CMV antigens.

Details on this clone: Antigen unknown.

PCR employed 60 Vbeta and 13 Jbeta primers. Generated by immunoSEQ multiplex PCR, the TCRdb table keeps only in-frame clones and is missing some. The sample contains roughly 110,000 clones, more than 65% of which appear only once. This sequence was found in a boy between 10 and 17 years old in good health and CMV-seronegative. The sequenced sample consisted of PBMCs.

The DNA for the CDR3 is TGTGCCAGCAGCAACCGGGACAGGGGTTATGAGCAGTTCTTC. This encodes CASSNRDRGYEQFF. The rearrangement links TRBV7-9 to TRBJ2-1; 10 nucleotides line up with TRBD1. There are 14 residues in the CDR3. Trimming at V came to 5 bases and at J to 8 bases, leaving 6 bases not matched to a gene. CDR1 is SEHNR, CDR2 FQNEAQ, per germline (reference sequence).